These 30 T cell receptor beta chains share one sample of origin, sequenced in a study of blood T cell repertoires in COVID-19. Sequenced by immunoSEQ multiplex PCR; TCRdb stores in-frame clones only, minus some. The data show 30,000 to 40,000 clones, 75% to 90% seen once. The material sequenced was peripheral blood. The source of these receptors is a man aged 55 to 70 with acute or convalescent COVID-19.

The CDR3 loop is CASSSPAYEQYF. DNA of the CDR3: TGTGCCAGCAGTTCGCCGGCCTACGAGCAGTACTTC. V usage is TRBV6-5 and J usage is TRBJ2-7; D is ambiguous. V was trimmed by 4 bases and J by 2 bases, leaving 6 bases between them. Germline assignment: CDR1 MNHEY and CDR2 SVGAGI. This CDR3 spans 12 amino acids.

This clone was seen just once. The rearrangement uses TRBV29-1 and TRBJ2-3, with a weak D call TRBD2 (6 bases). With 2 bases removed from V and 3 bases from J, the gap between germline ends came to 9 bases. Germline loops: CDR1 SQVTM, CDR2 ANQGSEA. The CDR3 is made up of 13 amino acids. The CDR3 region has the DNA TGCAGCGTTGAAAACGGGGGAACAGATACGCAGTATTTT. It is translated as CSVENGGTDTQYF.

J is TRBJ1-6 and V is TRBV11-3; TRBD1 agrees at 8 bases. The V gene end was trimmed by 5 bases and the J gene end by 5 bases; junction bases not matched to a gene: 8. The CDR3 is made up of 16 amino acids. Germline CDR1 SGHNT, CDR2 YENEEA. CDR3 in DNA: TGTGCCAGCAGCCCATCCCAGGGGGCCAATAATTCACCCCTCCACTTT. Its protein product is CASSPSQGANNSPLHF.

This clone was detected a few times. The CDR3 DNA is TGCGCCAGCAGCGGGGACAGTCAAAACAATGAGCAGTTCTTC. This sequence encodes CASSGDSQNNEQFF. The chain employs TRBV5-1 and TRBJ2-1, with 7 positions matching TRBD1. Germline V gene sequence: CDR1 SGHRS, CDR2 YFSETQ. The CDR3 extends over 14 amino acids. J gave up 5 bases and V 4 bases, and 6 bases lay outside the gene matches.

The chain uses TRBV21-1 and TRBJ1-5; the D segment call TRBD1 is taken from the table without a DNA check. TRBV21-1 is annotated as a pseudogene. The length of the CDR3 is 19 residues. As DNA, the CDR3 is TGTGCCAGCAGCAAATTGGTAAGGACACACGTCGATGTGAAGCAGCCCCAGCATTTT. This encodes CASSKLVRTHVDVKQPQHF.

As DNA, the CDR3 is TGTGCCAGCAGTGAAAACCTGCGGCTGGGGGGTTACGCTTTCTTT. Encoded protein: CASSENLRLGGYAFF. V gene TRBV6-1 combines with J gene TRBJ1-1, with D perhaps matching TRBD1 (5 bases). The V gene's germline CDR1 is MNHNS and CDR2 SASEGT. The germline V and J ends were trimmed by 2 bases and 11 bases, with 21 bases remaining between them. CDR3 length: 15 amino acids.

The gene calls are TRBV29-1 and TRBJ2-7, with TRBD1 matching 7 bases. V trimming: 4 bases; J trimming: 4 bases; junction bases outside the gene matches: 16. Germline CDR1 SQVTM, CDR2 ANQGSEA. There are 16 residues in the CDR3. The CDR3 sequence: CSVGGVGTVDGYEQYF. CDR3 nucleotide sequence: TGCAGCGTTGGGGGAGTTGGGACAGTGGACGGTTACGAGCAGTACTTC.

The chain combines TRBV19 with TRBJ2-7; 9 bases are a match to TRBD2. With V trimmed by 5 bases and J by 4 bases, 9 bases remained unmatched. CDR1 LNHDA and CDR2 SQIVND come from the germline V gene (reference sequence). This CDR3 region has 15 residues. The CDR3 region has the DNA TGTGCCAGTAGTGAATCGCGGCTAGCGGGATACGAGCAGTACTTC. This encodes CASSESRLAGYEQYF.

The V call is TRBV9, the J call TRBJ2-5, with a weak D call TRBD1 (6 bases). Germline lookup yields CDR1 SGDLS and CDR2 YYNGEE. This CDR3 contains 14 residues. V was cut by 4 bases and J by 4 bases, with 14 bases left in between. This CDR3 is CASSHGGGAETQYF. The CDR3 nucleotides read TGTGCCAGCAGCCATGGGGGCGGCGCAGAGACCCAGTACTTC.

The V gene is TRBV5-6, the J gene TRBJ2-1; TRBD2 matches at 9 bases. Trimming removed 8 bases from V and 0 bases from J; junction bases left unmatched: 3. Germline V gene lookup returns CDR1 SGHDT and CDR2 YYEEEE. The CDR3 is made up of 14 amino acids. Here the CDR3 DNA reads TGTGCCAGTGTAGCGGGAGTCTCCTACAATGAGCAGTTCTTC. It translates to CASVAGVSYNEQFF.

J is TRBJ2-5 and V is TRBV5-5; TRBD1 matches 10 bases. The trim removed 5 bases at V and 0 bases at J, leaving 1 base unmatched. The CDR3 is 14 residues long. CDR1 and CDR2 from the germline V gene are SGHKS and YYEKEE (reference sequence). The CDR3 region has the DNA TGTGCCAGCAGGGGACAGGGGAACCAAGAGACCCAGTACTTC. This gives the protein CASRGQGNQETQYF.

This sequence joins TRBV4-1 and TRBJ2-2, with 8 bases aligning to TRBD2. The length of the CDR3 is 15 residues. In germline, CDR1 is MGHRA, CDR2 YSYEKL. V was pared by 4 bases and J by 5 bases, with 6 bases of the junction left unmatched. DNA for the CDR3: TGCGCCAGCAGCCTAGTAGCGGGAACGACCGGGGAGCTGTTTTTT. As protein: CASSLVAGTTGELFF.

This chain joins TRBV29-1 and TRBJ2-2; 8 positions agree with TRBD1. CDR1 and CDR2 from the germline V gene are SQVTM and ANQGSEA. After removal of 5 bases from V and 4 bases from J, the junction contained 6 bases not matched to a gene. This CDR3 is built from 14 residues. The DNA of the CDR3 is TGCAGCGTTCAGATACAGGGGGGCACCGGGGAGCTGTTTTTT. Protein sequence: CSVQIQGGTGELFF.

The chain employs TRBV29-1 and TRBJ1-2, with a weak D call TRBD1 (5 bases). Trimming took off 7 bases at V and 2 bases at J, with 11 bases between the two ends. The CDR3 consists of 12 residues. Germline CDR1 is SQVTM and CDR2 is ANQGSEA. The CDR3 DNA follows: TGCAGCGCCGTCCCAGGGAACTATGGCTACACCTTC. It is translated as CSAVPGNYGYTF.

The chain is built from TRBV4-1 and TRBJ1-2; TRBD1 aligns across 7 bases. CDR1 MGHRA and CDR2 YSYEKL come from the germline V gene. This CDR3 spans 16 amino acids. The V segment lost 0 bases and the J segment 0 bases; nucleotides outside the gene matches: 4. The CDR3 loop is CASSQDGTGANYGYTF. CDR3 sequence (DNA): TGCGCCAGCAGCCAAGATGGAACAGGGGCTAACTATGGCTACACCTTC.

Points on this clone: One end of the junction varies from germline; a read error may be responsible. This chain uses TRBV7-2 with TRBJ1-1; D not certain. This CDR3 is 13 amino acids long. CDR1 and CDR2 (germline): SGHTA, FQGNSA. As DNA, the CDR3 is TGTGCCAGCAGCCTAGCTCTCGACACTGAAGCTTTCTTT. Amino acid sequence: CASSLALDTEAFF. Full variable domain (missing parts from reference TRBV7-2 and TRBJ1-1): GAGVSQSPSNKVTEKGKDVELRCDPISGHTALYWYRQSLGQGLEFLIYFQGNSAPDKSGLPSDRFSAERTGGSVSTLTIQRTQQEDSAVYLCASSLALDTEAFFGQGTRLTVV.

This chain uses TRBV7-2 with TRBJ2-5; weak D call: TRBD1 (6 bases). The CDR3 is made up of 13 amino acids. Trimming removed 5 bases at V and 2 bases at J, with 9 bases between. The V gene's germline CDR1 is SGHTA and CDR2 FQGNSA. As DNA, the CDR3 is TGTGCCAGCAGCGTCGGACAGCAAGAGACCCAGTACTTC. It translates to CASSVGQQETQYF.

This CDR3 is CASRLGTVSNQPQHF. CDR3 nucleotides: TGTGCCAGCAGACTAGGGACAGTTAGCAATCAGCCCCAGCATTTT. The chain carries TRBV27 and TRBJ1-5; 7 nucleotides align to TRBD1. The J segment lost 0 bases and the V segment lost 6 bases, leaving 5 bases of the junction unmatched. CDR3 length: 15 amino acids. The germline V gene has CDR1 MNHEY and CDR2 SMNVEV (reference sequence).

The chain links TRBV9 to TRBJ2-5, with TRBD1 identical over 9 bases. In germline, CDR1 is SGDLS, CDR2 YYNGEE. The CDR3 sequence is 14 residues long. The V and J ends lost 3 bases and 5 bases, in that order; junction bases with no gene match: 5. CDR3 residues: CASSAGQGRETQYF. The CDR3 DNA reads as TGTGCCAGCAGCGCCGGACAGGGGCGGGAGACCCAGTACTTC.

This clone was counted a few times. CDR3 coding DNA: TGTGCCAGTAGTAATACGGGCGGACAGGGGACGCTTTATAATTCACCCCTCCACTTT. As protein: CASSNTGGQGTLYNSPLHF. This rearrangement joins TRBV19 to TRBJ1-6; 9 bases align to TRBD1. With V trimmed by 4 bases and J by 4 bases, 14 bases remained unmatched. The CDR3 consists of 19 residues. The germline gives CDR1 LNHDA, CDR2 SQIVND (reference sequence).

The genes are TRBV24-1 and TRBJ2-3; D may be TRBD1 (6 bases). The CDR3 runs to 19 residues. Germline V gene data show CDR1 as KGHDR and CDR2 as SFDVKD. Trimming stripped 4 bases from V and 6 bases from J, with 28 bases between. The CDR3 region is CATSDPRPKAGEGLDTQYF. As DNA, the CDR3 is TGTGCCACCAGTGACCCGAGACCTAAAGCAGGGGAAGGGTTGGATACGCAGTATTTT.

This CDR3 reads CATSSGQSQETQYF. CDR3 coding DNA: TGTGCCACCAGCTCTGGACAGAGCCAAGAGACCCAGTACTTC. V usage is TRBV15 and J usage is TRBJ2-5, with a weak D call TRBD1 (6 bases). V was clipped by 5 bases and J by 1 base, with 11 bases between them. CDR1 LNHNV and CDR2 YYDKDF come from the germline V gene (reference sequence). The CDR3 is 14 residues long.

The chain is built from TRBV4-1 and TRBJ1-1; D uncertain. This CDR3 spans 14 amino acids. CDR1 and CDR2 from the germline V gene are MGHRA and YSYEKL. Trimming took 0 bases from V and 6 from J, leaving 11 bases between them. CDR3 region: CASSQDQVASEAFF. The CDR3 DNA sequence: TGCGCCAGCAGCCAAGACCAAGTGGCTTCTGAAGCTTTCTTT.

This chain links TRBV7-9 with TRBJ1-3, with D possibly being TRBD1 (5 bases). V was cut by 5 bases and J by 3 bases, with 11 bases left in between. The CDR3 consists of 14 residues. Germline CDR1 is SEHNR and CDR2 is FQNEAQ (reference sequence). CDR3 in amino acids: CASSRTGYGNTIYF. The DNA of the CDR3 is TGTGCCAGCAGCCGCACAGGTTATGGAAACACCATATATTTT.

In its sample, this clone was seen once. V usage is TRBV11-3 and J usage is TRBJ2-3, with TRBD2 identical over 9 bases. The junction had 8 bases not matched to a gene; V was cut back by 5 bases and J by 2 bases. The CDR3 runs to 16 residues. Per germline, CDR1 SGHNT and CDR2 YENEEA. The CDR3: CASSPRASGVTDTQYF. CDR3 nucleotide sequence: TGTGCCAGCAGCCCCCGCGCTAGCGGGGTCACAGATACGCAGTATTTT.

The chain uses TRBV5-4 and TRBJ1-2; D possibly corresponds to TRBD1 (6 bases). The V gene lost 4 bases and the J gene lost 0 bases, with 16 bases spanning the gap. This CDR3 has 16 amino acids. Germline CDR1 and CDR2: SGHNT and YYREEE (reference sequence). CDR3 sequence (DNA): TGTGCCAGCAGCCTTTACGACAGGAGACCTAACTATGGCTACACCTTC. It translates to CASSLYDRRPNYGYTF. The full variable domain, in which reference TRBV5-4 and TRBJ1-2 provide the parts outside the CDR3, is ETGVTQSPTHLIKTRGQQVTLRCSSQSGHNTVSWYQQALGQGPQFIFQYYREEENGRGNFPPRFSGLQFPNYSSELNVNALELDDSALYLCASSLYDRRPNYGYTFGSGTRLTVV.

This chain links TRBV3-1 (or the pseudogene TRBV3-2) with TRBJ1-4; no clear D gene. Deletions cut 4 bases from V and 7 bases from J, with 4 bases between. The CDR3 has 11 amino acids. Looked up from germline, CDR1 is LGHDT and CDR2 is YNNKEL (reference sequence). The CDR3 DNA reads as TGTGCCAGCAGCCGAGGTGAAAAACTGTTTTTT. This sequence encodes CASSRGEKLFF.

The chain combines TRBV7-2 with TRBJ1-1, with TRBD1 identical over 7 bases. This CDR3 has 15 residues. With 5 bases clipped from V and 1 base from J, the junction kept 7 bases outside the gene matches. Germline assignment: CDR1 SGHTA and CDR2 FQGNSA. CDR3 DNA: TGTGCCAGCAGCAGGTTTCGGACAGGGAACACTGAAGCTTTCTTT. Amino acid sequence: CASSRFRTGNTEAFF.

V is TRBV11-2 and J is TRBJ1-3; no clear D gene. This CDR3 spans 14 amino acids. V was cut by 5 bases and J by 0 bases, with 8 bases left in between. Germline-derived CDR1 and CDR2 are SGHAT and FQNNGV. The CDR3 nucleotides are TGTGCCAGCAGCCTTACACGCTCTGGAAACACCATATATTTT. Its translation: CASSLTRSGNTIYF.

The CDR3 DNA follows: TGTGCCACCAGAACGACTAGCGGCCCCTACGAGCAGTACTTC. Translation gives CATRTTSGPYEQYF. The V call is TRBV15, the J call TRBJ2-7, with 9 positions matching TRBD2. The CDR3 contains 14 residues. J gave up 2 bases and V 6 bases, and 5 bases lay outside the gene matches. The germline V gene encodes CDR1 LNHNV and CDR2 YYDKDF (reference sequence). The full variable domain, its missing parts supplied by reference TRBV15 and TRBJ2-7, is DAMVIQNPRYQVTQFGKPVTLSCSQTLNHNVMYWYQQKSSQAPKLLFHYYDKDFNNEADTPDNFQSRRPNTSFCFLDIRSPGLGDTAMYLCATRTTSGPYEQYFGPGTRLTVT.